This passage covers 24 T cell receptor beta chains from one sample sequenced in a study of shared clonotypes between healthy human individuals. Assay: immunoSEQ multiplex PCR; the TCRdb copy retains only in-frame clones and omits some. The table has a few hundred thousand clones, around 74% seen once. The sequenced sample was memory CD4+ T cells sorted from blood. The subset denotes: CD45RA-negative fraction. The receptors were sampled from a man between 25 and 39 years old in good health.

V usage is TRBV5-8 and J usage is TRBJ1-5; D remains unclear. V was cut by 4 bases and J by 0 bases, with 14 bases left in between. The CDR3 runs 16 residues. Germline V gene sequence: CDR1 SGHTS, CDR2 YDEGEE. The CDR3: CASSLLAAISNQPQHF. CDR3 nucleotides: TGTGCCAGCAGCCTGCTTGCGGCAATTAGCAATCAGCCCCAGCATTTT. The full variable domain, with the rest looked up from reference TRBV5-8 and TRBJ1-5, is EAGVTQSPTHLIKTRGQQATLRCSPISGHTSVYWYQQALGLGLQFLLWYDEGEERNRGNFPPRFSGRQFPNYSSELNVNALELEDSALYLCASSLLAAISNQPQHFGDGTRLSIL.

Only a few counts were recorded for this clone. This rearrangement joins TRBV7-9 to TRBJ2-7; D gene ambiguous. This CDR3 has 11 residues. Germline loops: CDR1 SEHNR, CDR2 FQNEAQ (reference sequence). Trimming stripped 5 bases from V and 6 bases from J, with 8 bases between. CDR3 sequence (DNA): TGTGCCAGCAGCGACCACAGCGAGCAGTACTTC. It codes for CASSDHSEQYF.

The chain carries TRBV14 and TRBJ2-3; D perhaps matches TRBD1 (5 bases). The V end lost 0 bases, the J end lost 10 bases, and 14 bases lay between the germline ends. There are 14 residues in the CDR3. Germline V gives CDR1 SGHDN, CDR2 FVKESK. The CDR3 region has the DNA TGTGCCAGCAGCCAAGAGACAGCCGGAGTCTCGCAGTATTTT. Its protein is CASSQETAGVSQYF.

This chain connects TRBV28 to TRBJ1-2; the D gene is possibly TRBD1 (6 bases). Trimming shortened V by 1 base and J by 5 bases, and 8 bases separated the two germline ends. Germline assignment: CDR1 MDHEN and CDR2 SYDVKM. This CDR3 contains 13 residues. The CDR3 sequence is CASSLLQGYGYTF. In nucleotides, the CDR3 is TGTGCCAGCAGTTTATTACAGGGTTATGGCTACACCTTC.

The V gene is TRBV28, the J gene TRBJ1-1; D uncertain. In germline, CDR1 is MDHEN, CDR2 SYDVKM. The CDR3 has 12 residues. V shed 2 bases and J shed 4 bases, with 5 bases lying between them. CDR3 residues: CASSLITTEAFF. CDR3 DNA: TGTGCCAGCAGTTTAATCACCACTGAAGCTTTCTTT.

The V and J genes are TRBV2 and TRBJ2-5; tentatively, D is TRBD2 (6 bases). The CDR3 is 12 residues long. Germline CDR1 reads SNHLY; CDR2 reads FYNNEI. V lost 4 bases to trimming and J lost 5 bases, with 8 bases between them. The CDR3 DNA is TGTGCCAGCAGTGTGGGGGGTGAGACCCAGTACTTC. Translation: CASSVGGETQYF.

V is TRBV5-1 and J is TRBJ1-1; D is unclear. The CDR3 extends over 15 amino acids. Germline CDR1 reads SGHRS; CDR2 reads YFSETQ. V lost 2 bases to trimming and J lost 8 bases, with 19 bases between them. CDR3 nucleotides: TGCGCCAGCAGCTTAGGAGATTTGGGAGATAAAGAAGCTTTCTTT. Translation gives CASSLGDLGDKEAFF.

Many counts were recorded for this clone. V gene TRBV13 combines with J gene TRBJ2-7; the match to TRBD2 covers 7 bases. Germline V gene data show CDR1 as PRHDT and CDR2 as FYEKMQ (reference sequence). Unmatched junction bases numbered 3, after V lost 2 bases and J lost 2 bases. The CDR3 spans 14 residues. This CDR3 is CASSLPGGAYEQYF. The CDR3 nucleotides are TGTGCCAGCAGCTTACCGGGAGGTGCCTACGAGCAGTACTTC.

The rearrangement joins TRBV11-3 to TRBJ2-1; 10 bases fit TRBD1. CDR3 size: 15 residues. Germline CDR1 SGHNT, CDR2 YENEEA. The V gene end was trimmed by 3 bases and the J gene end by 4 bases; junction bases not matched to a gene: 3. CDR3 sequence (DNA): TGTGCCAGCAGCTTTGGGACAGGGGTGTACAATGAGCAGTTCTTC. This codes for CASSFGTGVYNEQFF. The variable domain in full, completed from reference TRBV11-3 and TRBJ2-1, reads EAGVVQSPRYKIIEKKQPVAFWCNPISGHNTLYWYLQNLGQGPELLIRYENEEAVDDSQLPKDRFSAERLKGVDSTLKIQPAELGDSAVYLCASSFGTGVYNEQFFGPGTRLTVL.

The chain combines TRBV6-1 with TRBJ2-7; D perhaps matches TRBD2 (7 bases). The germline V gene encodes CDR1 MNHNS and CDR2 SASEGT. CDR3 size: 15 residues. Trimming left V 0 bases short and J 5 bases short, with 14 bases between. The CDR3, as DNA: TGTGCCAGCAGTGAAGCGCTTCGGGGGGCCGACGAGCAGTACTTC. It is translated as CASSEALRGADEQYF.

The gene calls are TRBV27 and TRBJ2-1; weak D call: TRBD1 (6 bases). Germline values: CDR1 MNHEY, CDR2 SMNVEV (reference sequence). The V end lost 2 bases, the J end lost 6 bases, and 11 bases lay between the germline ends. The CDR3 runs to 14 residues. This CDR3 is CASSLSQGRNEQFF. CDR3 DNA sequence: TGTGCCAGCAGTTTAAGTCAGGGGCGCAATGAGCAGTTCTTC.

The V gene is TRBV2, the J gene TRBJ2-1, with 15 bases aligning to TRBD2. Germline CDR1 SNHLY, CDR2 FYNNEI. With V trimmed by 7 bases and J by 5 bases, 9 bases remained unmatched. CDR3 length: 17 amino acids. The CDR3 nucleotides read TGTGCCAGCACCCAAGGACTAGCGGGAGGGCCTAACAATGAGCAGTTCTTC. Its protein product is CASTQGLAGGPNNEQFF.

On this clone itself: The junction differs from germline at one of its ends, possibly a read error. This chain connects TRBV5-4 to TRBJ2-7, with D tentatively TRBD1 (5 bases). CDR3 size: 13 residues. CDR1 SGHNT and CDR2 YYREEE come from the germline V gene (reference sequence). Here the CDR3 DNA reads TGTGCCACCAGCCCAGGGAACCAATACGAGCAGTACTTC. Its protein is CATSPGNQYEQYF.

The J gene is TRBJ1-5, the V gene TRBV28; weak D call: TRBD1 (5 bases). Germline-derived CDR1 and CDR2 are MDHEN and SYDVKM. The germline V and J ends were trimmed by 5 bases and 4 bases, with 27 bases remaining between them. CDR3 length equals 19 residues. The DNA for the CDR3 is TGTGCCAGCAGTCCCGCGCGGGGCCAGGTACTTCAGACTAATCAGCCCCAGCATTTT. Translation: CASSPARGQVLQTNQPQHF.

In DNA form, the CDR3 reads TGTGCCAGCAGGACAGTGAGTGTTCAGCCCCAGCATTTT. Translating it yields CASRTVSVQPQHF. This sequence joins TRBV2 and TRBJ1-5; TRBD1 might be the D (5 bases). Trimming shortened V by 6 bases and J by 6 bases, and 12 bases separated the two germline ends. The CDR3 loop spans 13 amino acids. In germline, CDR1 is SNHLY, CDR2 FYNNEI.

The chain has TRBV29-1 and TRBJ1-6, with 11 bases lining up with TRBD1. V dropped 5 bases and J dropped 7; count of bases not matched to a gene: 4. The CDR3 is 14 residues long. Germline assignment: CDR1 SQVTM and CDR2 ANQGSEA. The CDR3 DNA sequence: TGCAGCGTTTCCGGGACAGGGGGGAATTCACCCCTCCACTTT. Translating gives CSVSGTGGNSPLHF. Together with reference TRBV29-1 and TRBJ1-6, the CDR3 gives the full variable domain: SAVISQKPSRDICQRGTSLTIQCQVDSQVTMMFWYRQQPGQSLTLIATANQGSEATYESGFVIDKFPISRPNLTFSTLTVSNMSPEDSSIYLCSVSGTGGNSPLHFGNGTRLTVT.

This CDR3 is CASSQGPGGPLPDTQYF. The DNA for the CDR3 is TGCGCCAGCAGCCAAGGACCAGGCGGCCCTCTCCCAGATACGCAGTATTTT. V usage is TRBV4-1 and J usage is TRBJ2-3; no definite D call. Germline-derived CDR1 and CDR2 are MGHRA and YSYEKL. The CDR3 is 17 residues long. With 1 base removed from V and 4 bases from J, the gap between germline ends came to 18 bases.

The chain uses TRBV18 and TRBJ2-3, with TRBD1 identical over 8 bases. CDR3 length equals 19 residues. CDR1 is KGHSH, CDR2 LQKENI, per germline. V lost 2 bases to trimming and J lost 8 bases; unmatched junction nucleotides: 21. DNA for the CDR3: TGTGCCAGCTCACCAAGCCCCGTCTCTTCGGCCAGGGGGCTAGGTACGCAGTATTTT. Translated, it gives CASSPSPVSSARGLGTQYF.

The rearrangement joins TRBV4-2 to TRBJ1-4; D remains unclear. CDR1 LGHNA and CDR2 YNFKEQ come from the germline V gene. V lost 0 bases to trimming and J lost 5 bases, with 10 bases between them. The CDR3 extends over 15 amino acids. CDR3 protein: CASSQEGRLNEKLFF. The CDR3 DNA follows: TGTGCCAGCAGCCAAGAAGGACGGTTAAATGAAAAACTGTTTTTT.

This chain uses TRBV5-4 with TRBJ1-1; 8 nucleotides align to TRBD1. Germline CDR1 SGHNT, CDR2 YYREEE (reference sequence). With V trimmed by 4 bases and J by 3 bases, 8 bases remained unmatched. The CDR3 has 15 amino acids. The CDR3 is CASSDDRGRHTEAFF. CDR3 sequence (DNA): TGTGCCAGCAGCGACGACAGGGGACGGCACACTGAAGCTTTCTTT.

This clone appeared a few times. The genes are TRBV20-1 and TRBJ1-1; D is undetermined. The CDR3 runs 11 residues. Germline V gene sequence: CDR1 DFQATT, CDR2 SNEGSKA (reference sequence). V was cut by 0 bases and J by 11 bases, with 10 bases left in between. This CDR3 is CSARDGSKAFF. The CDR3 DNA reads as TGCAGTGCTAGAGACGGCTCGAAGGCTTTCTTT.

This clone was seen once. This rearrangement joins TRBV6-1 to TRBJ1-2, with D perhaps TRBD1 (6 bases). The CDR3 totals 11 residues. Germline V gene sequence: CDR1 MNHNS, CDR2 SASEGT. The ends were cut back, 6 bases at V and 13 bases at J, with 15 bases in the middle. Here the CDR3 reads CASRENRVFTF. CDR3 coding DNA: TGTGCCAGCAGGGAGAACAGGGTTTTCACCTTC.

The chain recombines TRBV27 with TRBJ2-7; perhaps TRBD1 as D (6 bases). V lost 2 bases and J 2 bases, leaving 10 bases between the germline ends. Germline lookup yields CDR1 MNHEY and CDR2 SMNVEV (reference sequence). The CDR3 runs 14 residues. The DNA for the CDR3 is TGTGCCAGCAGTTTAAACAGGGTAACCTACGAGCAGTACTTC. Its protein is CASSLNRVTYEQYF.

The chain joins TRBV28 to TRBJ2-7; 12 bases match TRBD2. Losses at the gene ends were 6 bases for V and 3 bases for J; bases not matched to a gene: 15. Germline CDR1 reads MDHEN; CDR2 reads SYDVKM. This CDR3 has 18 residues. CDR3 nucleotides: TGTGCCAGCAGGCCTTACCACCTAGCGGGAGGGACACTCTACGAGCAGTACTTC. Protein sequence: CASRPYHLAGGTLYEQYF.